This passage covers 16 T cell receptor beta chains from one sample sequenced in a study of a mutant IDH1 vaccine in newly diagnosed glioma. No antigen is known for these receptors. Time point reported: week 11, during vaccination. In every dose of vaccine, 300 ug of mutant IDH1 20-mer peptide was given alongside topical imiquimod. Only in-frame clones appear in the TCRdb table, and some are missing; sequencing was by immunoSEQ multiplex PCR. The sample yields under 150,000 clones, roughly 90% seen once. The specimen was PBMCs, collected from a glioma patient whose treatment included an IDH1 peptide vaccine. Source of these receptors: a woman between 45 and 65 years old with glioma.

There are a few counts of this clone. The chain employs TRBV25-1 and TRBJ2-3; the match to TRBD2 covers 8 bases. Germline CDR1 is MGHDK and CDR2 is SYGVNS. Trimming at V came to 4 bases and at J to 1 base, leaving 1 base not matched to a gene. The CDR3 sequence is 14 residues long. CDR3 sequence (DNA): TGTGCCAGCAGTGTGACTAGCGGCACAGATACGCAGTATTTT. It specifies CASSVTSGTDTQYF.

This chain joins TRBV19 and TRBJ2-1; perhaps TRBD2 as D (6 bases). The CDR3 sequence is 13 residues long. Germline values: CDR1 LNHDA, CDR2 SQIVND (reference sequence). The V end lost 5 bases, the J end lost 7 bases, and 12 bases lay between the germline ends. CDR3 sequence: CASSPGLLNEQFF. CDR3 in DNA: TGTGCCAGTAGTCCGGGACTCCTGAATGAGCAGTTCTTC.

The chain uses TRBV28 and TRBJ2-5; TRBD2 agrees at 15 bases. This CDR3 region has 17 residues. Per the germline V gene, CDR1 is MDHEN and CDR2 is SYDVKM. Trimming cost V 2 bases and J 2 bases; bases outside gene matches: 3. The CDR3 spells CASSLIGLAGGQETQYF. The CDR3 DNA reads as TGTGCCAGCAGTTTAATCGGACTAGCGGGAGGGCAAGAGACCCAGTACTTC.

This chain's CDR3 is CASRDGTGPSTEAFF. In nucleotides, the CDR3 is TGTGCCAGCAGAGATGGGACAGGGCCAAGCACTGAAGCTTTCTTT. J is TRBJ1-1 and V is TRBV2; 9 bases align to TRBD1. Looked up from germline, CDR1 is SNHLY and CDR2 is FYNNEI. The CDR3 is made up of 15 amino acids. Losses at the gene ends were 6 bases for V and 4 bases for J; bases not matched to a gene: 9. Using reference TRBV2 and TRBJ1-1 for the parts outside the CDR3, the full variable domain is EPEVTQTPSHQVTQMGQEVILRCVPISNHLYFYWYRQILGQKVEFLVSFYNNEISEKSEIFDDQFSVERPDGSNFTLKIRSTKLEDSAMYFCASRDGTGPSTEAFFGQGTRLTVV.

The chain recombines TRBV29-1 with TRBJ2-2; the D gene is possibly TRBD1 (5 bases). The germline V and J ends were trimmed by 3 bases and 1 base, with 9 bases remaining between them. This CDR3 is 14 amino acids long. Germline loops: CDR1 SQVTM, CDR2 ANQGSEA. CDR3 protein: CSVDPTGNTGELFF. The CDR3 DNA sequence: TGCAGCGTTGACCCTACAGGGAACACCGGGGAGCTGTTTTTT.

The rearrangement links TRBV5-3 to TRBJ2-3, with 11 positions matching TRBD2. TRBV5-3 is an ORF, with its function uncertain. Trimming took 7 bases from V and 7 from J; bases not matched to a gene: 8. CDR3 size: 14 residues. CDR3 region: CARSGTSGANTQYF. CDR3 DNA sequence: TGTGCCAGATCCGGGACTAGCGGCGCTAATACGCAGTATTTT.

The V call is TRBV5-1, the J call TRBJ2-1; TRBD2 matches 10 bases. V shed 6 bases, J shed 4 bases, and the junction held 10 bases outside the gene matches. Germline lookup yields CDR1 SGHRS and CDR2 YFSETQ. The CDR3 runs 16 residues. The CDR3 reads CASTYSGLAVYNEQFF. CDR3 nucleotides: TGCGCCAGCACCTATAGCGGACTAGCGGTTTACAATGAGCAGTTCTTC.

CDR3 bases: TGTGCCACCAGCAGAGTTGATACGCAGTATTTT. This gives the protein CATSRVDTQYF. This chain uses TRBV15 with TRBJ2-3; no clear D. Germline lookup yields CDR1 LNHNV and CDR2 YYDKDF (reference sequence). Trimming stripped 1 base from V and 6 bases from J, with 2 bases between. The CDR3 has 11 residues.

The chain employs TRBV5-4 and TRBJ2-3; 8 bases align to TRBD2. J was trimmed by 4 bases and V by 0 bases; bases with no gene match: 7. Germline CDR1 reads SGHNT; CDR2 reads YYREEE (reference sequence). CDR3 length: 16 residues. CDR3 region: CASSLAGAGAADTQYF. The CDR3 DNA follows: TGTGCCAGCAGCTTGGCCGGAGCGGGAGCAGCAGATACGCAGTATTTT.

The chain recombines TRBV18 with TRBJ1-3, with D possibly being TRBD1 (6 bases). Trimming cost V 4 bases and J 1 base, with 11 bases left between them. The CDR3 runs to 15 residues. The germline CDR1 and CDR2 sequences are KGHSH and LQKENI. CDR3 in amino acids: CASSRAGDSGNTIYF. The DNA of the CDR3 is TGTGCCAGCTCACGGGCAGGGGATTCTGGAAACACCATATATTTT.

The chain links TRBV6-5 to TRBJ2-7; possibly TRBD1 for D (6 bases). In germline, CDR1 is MNHEY, CDR2 SVGAGI. V was shortened by 6 bases and J by 5 bases, with 14 bases between the two germline ends. CDR3 length equals 13 residues. The CDR3 coding sequence is TGTGCCAGCAGGGTAGGGGGTGGCCACGAGCAGTACTTC. Its translation is CASRVGGGHEQYF.

The chain combines TRBV5-1 with TRBJ1-2; 8 positions match TRBD1. The germline gives CDR1 SGHRS, CDR2 YFSETQ. The length of the CDR3 is 14 residues. V trimming: 0 bases; J trimming: 4 bases; junction bases outside the gene matches: 2. The CDR3 spells CASSLETGVYGYTF. The CDR3 DNA reads TGCGCCAGCAGCTTGGAGACAGGGGTCTATGGCTACACCTTC.

This clone is a singleton in its sample. This chain uses TRBV5-4 with TRBJ2-7; D is unclear. Deletions cut 1 base from V and 6 bases from J, with 8 bases between. CDR1 SGHNT and CDR2 YYREEE come from the germline V gene (reference sequence). CDR3 length: 12 residues. CDR3 amino acids: CASSLPRGEQYF. The CDR3 region has the DNA TGTGCCAGCAGCTTGCCGCGCGGCGAGCAGTACTTC.

The chain links TRBV5-1 to TRBJ1-2; maybe TRBD1 (5 bases). The germline V and J ends were trimmed by 1 base and 4 bases, with 8 bases remaining between them. The CDR3 runs 13 residues. Germline loops: CDR1 SGHRS, CDR2 YFSETQ. CDR3 region: CASSLIGGYGYTF. Written as DNA, the CDR3 is TGCGCCAGCAGCTTGATCGGGGGCTATGGCTACACCTTC. The entire variable domain, with the rest obtained from reference TRBV5-1 and TRBJ1-2, is as follows: KAGVTQTPRYLIKTRGQQVTLSCSPISGHRSVSWYQQTPGQGLQFLFEYFSETQRNKGNFPGRFSGRQFSNSRSEMNVSTLELGDSALYLCASSLIGGYGYTFGSGTRLTVV.

The CDR3 DNA is TGTGCCAGCAGCTTGGGGGCGGGAAGCTCCTACGAGCAGTACTTC. Its translation: CASSLGAGSSYEQYF. The rearrangement links TRBV5-8 to TRBJ2-7; tentative D call: TRBD2 (6 bases). This CDR3 has 15 amino acids. V was cut by 0 bases and J by 0 bases, with 10 bases left in between. Germline CDR1 SGHTS, CDR2 YDEGEE.

The CDR3 is CATSRDRGTGELFF. CDR3 sequence (DNA): TGTGCCACCAGCAGGGACAGGGGCACCGGGGAGCTGTTTTTT. The V and J genes are TRBV15 and TRBJ2-2, with TRBD1 matching over 9 bases. Trimming took 3 bases from V and 4 from J; bases not matched to a gene: 0. Germline assignment: CDR1 LNHNV and CDR2 YYDKDF (reference sequence). This CDR3 is built from 14 residues.